This T cell receptor (beta chain) was captured in a study of identical twins. Whole-study findings and limits: Abundant beta clonotypes from cord blood bore fewer insertions; memory repertoires lacked this pattern.

As to this clonotype: Its specificity is not known.

MiXCR, applied by TCRdb to the 5' RACE reads, yields one record per CDR3 protein. This table has roughly 710,000 distinct CDR3 sequences, 5.5% to 6.5% appearing once. The receptor was isolated from a man in his late teens or twenties in good health. Sequences were obtained from naive T cells sorted from blood.

CDR3 sequence reads: CASRPGTELVNEQFF. In nucleotides, the CDR3 is TGTGCCAGCAGACCGGGGACAGAGCTTGTCAATGAGCAGTTCTTC. The rearrangement links TRBV12-3 or TRBV12-4 to TRBJ2-1; TRBD1 agrees at 7 bases. The CDR3 covers 15 residues. The V segment lost 6 bases and the J segment 6 bases; nucleotides outside the gene matches: 11.